These 23 T cell receptor beta chains originate from one sample sequenced in a study of graft-versus-host responses after intestinal transplantation. Repertoires were generated with immunoSEQ multiplex PCR, while TCRdb's copy carries only in-frame clones and drops some. Of about 110,000 clones listed, roughly 87% are singletons. These TCRs' antigens remain unknown. The specimen was unstimulated CD4+ T cells sorted from spleen or lymph node cells, collected before transplant. The source is a human donor who was the organ donor for an intestinal transplant.

The rearrangement uses TRBV27 and TRBJ2-7; TRBD2 agrees at 10 bases. The CDR3 has 16 residues. Germline assignment: CDR1 MNHEY and CDR2 SMNVEV (reference sequence). Losses at the gene ends were 4 bases for V and 4 bases for J; bases not matched to a gene: 10. This chain's CDR3 is CASSSLRPSGSYEQYF. The CDR3, as DNA: TGTGCCAGCAGTTCGCTCCGCCCTAGCGGGAGTTACGAGCAGTACTTC.

This rearrangement joins TRBV6-1 to TRBJ2-7, with TRBD2 as a possible D gene (6 bases). There are 11 residues in the CDR3. The germline CDR1 and CDR2 sequences are MNHNS and SASEGT. V lost 5 bases, J lost 7 bases, and 9 bases lay in between. CDR3 DNA: TGTGCCAGCAGTTCCGGAGGGGAGCAGTACTTC. The encoded protein is CASSSGGEQYF.

The rearrangement links TRBV1 to TRBJ2-7; the table's TRBD1 call for D was not verified on the DNA. TRBV1 is assigned pseudogene status. The CDR3 is 14 amino acids. CDR3 loop: CTSSRHRYTYEQYF. The CDR3 DNA reads as TGCACCAGCAGCCGACACAGATATACCTACGAGCAGTACTTC.

The chain couples TRBV6-5 to TRBJ2-7, with D possibly TRBD2 on 5 matching bases. The CDR3 extends over 12 amino acids. Trimming left V 2 bases short and J 5 bases short, with 7 bases between. Germline V gives CDR1 MNHEY, CDR2 SVGAGI. As DNA, the CDR3 is TGTGCCAGCAGTTACACCGGGGACGAGCAGTACTTC. Translated: CASSYTGDEQYF.

The chain employs TRBV4-1 and TRBJ2-7, with TRBD1 matching over 10 bases. J was trimmed by 6 bases and V by 4 bases; bases with no gene match: 6. Germline loops: CDR1 MGHRA, CDR2 YSYEKL. The CDR3 runs to 14 residues. The CDR3 sequence is CASSPGTGAFEQYF. CDR3 bases: TGCGCCAGCAGCCCCGGGACAGGGGCTTTCGAGCAGTACTTC.

The V and J genes are TRBV25-1 and TRBJ2-2; TRBD2 is a possible D gene (6 bases). CDR1 MGHDK and CDR2 SYGVNS come from the germline V gene. The V and J ends lost 0 bases and 8 bases respectively, with 13 bases between them. The length of the CDR3 is 15 residues. CDR3 loop: CASSEYKRGGGELFF. DNA for the CDR3: TGTGCCAGCAGTGAATATAAGAGGGGAGGAGGGGAGCTGTTTTTT.

V and J are TRBV4-1 and TRBJ1-1; the D gene is possibly TRBD1 (5 bases). Germline assignment: CDR1 MGHRA and CDR2 YSYEKL. The CDR3 loop spans 15 amino acids. Trimming removed 8 bases at V and 1 base at J, with 17 bases between. The CDR3 region is CASVGQGGWNTEAFF. The DNA of the CDR3 is TGCGCCAGCGTCGGTCAGGGTGGATGGAACACTGAAGCTTTCTTT.

The genes are TRBV5-6 and TRBJ2-3; D remains ambiguous. The V gene's germline CDR1 is SGHDT and CDR2 YYEEEE. CDR3 size: 15 residues. Trimming took 0 bases from V and 0 from J, leaving 8 bases between them. The CDR3: CASSLAVSSTDTQYF. CDR3 nucleotide sequence: TGTGCCAGCAGCTTGGCAGTTAGTAGCACAGATACGCAGTATTTT.

The V gene is TRBV7-3, the J gene TRBJ2-1; D is uncertain. V was clipped by 5 bases and J by 7 bases, with 12 bases between them. CDR1 SGHTA and CDR2 FQGTGA come from the germline V gene. This CDR3 spans 13 amino acids. This chain's CDR3 is CASSQYLSNEQFF. The CDR3 nucleotides read TGTGCCAGCAGCCAATACCTATCAAATGAGCAGTTCTTC.

The V and J genes are TRBV2 and TRBJ1-1; D is unresolved. The CDR3 loop spans 13 amino acids. From germline, CDR1 is SNHLY and CDR2 FYNNEI. V was cut by 8 bases and J by 1 base, with 11 bases left in between. CDR3 DNA sequence: TGTGCCAGCTCCATAGACGGGAACACTGAAGCTTTCTTT. It encodes CASSIDGNTEAFF.

Concerning this clone itself: One end of the junction fails to match germline, which may point to a read error. The chain joins TRBV6-5 to TRBJ2-1; D possibly corresponds to TRBD2 (5 bases). CDR1 and CDR2 (germline): MNHEY, SVGAGI. This CDR3 contains 12 residues. The CDR3 reads CANSWSGKEQFF. The CDR3 DNA follows: TGTGCCAACAGTTGGTCCGGGAAAGAGCAGTTCTTC.

The CDR3 nucleotides read TGCGCCAGCAGCTGGAGACAGGGCCTATTGGAGCAGTTCTTC. Translated: CASSWRQGLLEQFF. This chain joins TRBV5-1 and TRBJ2-1, with 7 bases identical to TRBD1. From germline, CDR1 is SGHRS and CDR2 YFSETQ. Trimming at V came to 3 bases and at J to 10 bases, leaving 10 bases not matched to a gene. The CDR3 contains 14 residues.

V is TRBV19 and J is TRBJ1-4; weak D call: TRBD1 (5 bases). This CDR3 contains 15 residues. Germline V CDR1 and CDR2: LNHDA, SQIVND (reference sequence). V was shortened by 8 bases and J by 7 bases, with 20 bases between the two germline ends. CDR3 sequence (DNA): TGTGCCAGTGGATTCGTCGGGGGGTGGGGTGAAAAACTGTTTTTT. Its translation: CASGFVGGWGEKLFF.

This chain joins TRBV9 and TRBJ2-3; D unresolved. The V and J ends lost 0 bases and 2 bases respectively, with 4 bases between them. CDR3 length: 13 amino acids. Germline loops: CDR1 SGDLS, CDR2 YYNGEE. This CDR3 reads CASSVGLTDTQYF. For the CDR3, the DNA is TGTGCCAGCAGCGTAGGACTCACAGATACGCAGTATTTT.

The chain couples TRBV10-1 to TRBJ1-5; D is unresolved. The ends were cut back, 6 bases at V and 4 bases at J, with 10 bases in the middle. Germline V gene sequence: CDR1 WNHNN, CDR2 SYGVQD (reference sequence). This CDR3 has 13 amino acids. The CDR3 DNA is TGCGCCAGCAGACTGGCTAAGAATCAGCCCCAGCATTTT. Protein sequence: CASRLAKNQPQHF.

The chain combines TRBV18 with TRBJ1-3, with TRBD1 as a possible D gene (6 bases). The germline V gene encodes CDR1 KGHSH and CDR2 LQKENI. Trimming took 0 bases from V and 3 from J, leaving 12 bases between them. The CDR3 is made up of 16 amino acids. CDR3 nucleotides: TGTGCCAGCTCACCACCGGGCGGGGGCATTGGAAACACCATATATTTT. It codes for CASSPPGGGIGNTIYF.

The rearrangement uses TRBV18 and TRBJ2-7, with D unclear. The CDR3 has 13 amino acids. The V and J ends lost 3 bases and 0 bases respectively, with 6 bases between them. Germline CDR1 and CDR2: KGHSH and LQKENI. The DNA for the CDR3 is TGTGCCAGCTCACCGGGCCCCTCCTACGAGCAGTACTTC. Its translation: CASSPGPSYEQYF.

The CDR3 protein is CASSMGRGGMGNQPQHF. CDR3 nucleotide sequence: TGTGCCAGTAGTATGGGCAGGGGAGGTATGGGCAATCAGCCCCAGCATTTT. This chain links TRBV19 with TRBJ1-5, with TRBD1 as a possible D gene (6 bases). The CDR3 length is 17 residues. Trimming pared 3 bases from V and 2 bases from J, leaving 17 bases between. Germline V lookup: CDR1 LNHDA, CDR2 SQIVND (reference sequence).

On this clone itself: This CDR3 is also generated by other DNA sequences in the sample. J is TRBJ2-7 and V is TRBV7-8; D is possibly TRBD1 (7 bases). This CDR3 contains 19 residues. From germline, CDR1 is SGHVS and CDR2 FQNEAQ. Trimming shortened V by 1 base and J by 2 bases, and 24 bases separated the two germline ends. DNA of the CDR3: TGTGCCAGCAGCTTAGGGACAGTGACAGGGCGGGGTGGGCCCTACGAGCAGTACTTC. Translation: CASSLGTVTGRGGPYEQYF. Full variable domain (outside the CDR3, taken from reference TRBV7-8 and TRBJ2-7): GAGVSQSPRYKVAKRGQDVALRCDPISGHVSLFWYQQALGQGPEFLTYFQNEAQLDKSGLPSDRFFAERPEGSVSTLKIQRTQQEDSAVYLCASSLGTVTGRGGPYEQYFGPGTRLTVT.

The chain is built from TRBV30 and TRBJ1-5, with D hard to call. From germline, CDR1 is GTSNPN and CDR2 SVGIG (reference sequence). The V gene lost 0 bases and the J gene lost 2 bases, with 8 bases spanning the gap. The CDR3 extends over 14 amino acids. CDR3 in DNA: TGTGCCTGGAGTGTGATGATGGGCAATCAGCCCCAGCATTTT. This gives the protein CAWSVMMGNQPQHF.

The chain links TRBV5-6 to TRBJ1-1; D not resolved. The CDR3 runs 13 residues. V was shortened by 3 bases and J by 1 base, with 7 bases between the two germline ends. Germline CDR1 reads SGHDT; CDR2 reads YYEEEE. CDR3 loop: CASSWQRNTEAFF. The DNA of the CDR3 is TGTGCCAGCAGCTGGCAGAGGAACACTGAAGCTTTCTTT.

The V gene is TRBV5-1, the J gene TRBJ2-1, with D possibly matching TRBD1 (6 bases). CDR1 and CDR2 from the germline V gene are SGHRS and YFSETQ. The V and J ends lost 1 base and 2 bases respectively, with 13 bases between them. CDR3 size: 16 residues. In nucleotides, the CDR3 is TGCGCCAGCAGCTTGCGAGCCACAGGGCCCTACAATGAGCAGTTCTTC. It translates to CASSLRATGPYNEQFF.

This chain links TRBV6-6 with TRBJ1-5; D gene unclear. Trimming pared 7 bases from V and 5 bases from J, leaving 15 bases between. The CDR3 is 14 amino acids. The V gene's germline CDR1 is MNHNY and CDR2 SVGAGI (reference sequence). The CDR3 protein is CASTRGFDDQPQHF. The CDR3 DNA follows: TGTGCCAGCACTCGGGGATTCGATGATCAGCCCCAGCATTTT.